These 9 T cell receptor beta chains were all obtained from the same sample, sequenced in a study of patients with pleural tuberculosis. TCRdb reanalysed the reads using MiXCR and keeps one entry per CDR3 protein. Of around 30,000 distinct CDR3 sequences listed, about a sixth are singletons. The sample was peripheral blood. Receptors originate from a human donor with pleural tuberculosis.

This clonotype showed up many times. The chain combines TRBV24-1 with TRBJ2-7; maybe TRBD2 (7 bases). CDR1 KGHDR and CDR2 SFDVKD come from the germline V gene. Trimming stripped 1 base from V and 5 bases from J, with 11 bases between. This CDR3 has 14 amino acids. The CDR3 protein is CATSDLWGGDEQYF. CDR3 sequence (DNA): TGTGCCACCAGTGATTTATGGGGGGGCGACGAGCAGTACTTC.

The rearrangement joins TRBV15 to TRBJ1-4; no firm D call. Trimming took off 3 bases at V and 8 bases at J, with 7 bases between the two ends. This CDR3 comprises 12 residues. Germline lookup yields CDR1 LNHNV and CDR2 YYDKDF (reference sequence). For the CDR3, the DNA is TGTGCCACCAGCAGGCAGGACGAAAAACTGTTTTTT. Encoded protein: CATSRQDEKLFF.

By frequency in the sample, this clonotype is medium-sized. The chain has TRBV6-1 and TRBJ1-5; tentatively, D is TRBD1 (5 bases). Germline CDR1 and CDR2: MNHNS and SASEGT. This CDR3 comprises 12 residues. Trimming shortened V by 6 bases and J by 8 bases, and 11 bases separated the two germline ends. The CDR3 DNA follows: TGTGCCAGCAGAACTACGGGGGAGCCCCAGCATTTT. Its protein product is CASRTTGEPQHF.

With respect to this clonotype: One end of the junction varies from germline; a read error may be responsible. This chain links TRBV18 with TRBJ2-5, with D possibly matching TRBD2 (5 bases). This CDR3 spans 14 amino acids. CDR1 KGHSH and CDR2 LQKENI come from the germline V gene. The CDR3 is CASSPGQAGKAQHF. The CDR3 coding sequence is TGTGCCAGCTCACCAGGGCAGGCCGGGAAGGCCCAGCACTTC.

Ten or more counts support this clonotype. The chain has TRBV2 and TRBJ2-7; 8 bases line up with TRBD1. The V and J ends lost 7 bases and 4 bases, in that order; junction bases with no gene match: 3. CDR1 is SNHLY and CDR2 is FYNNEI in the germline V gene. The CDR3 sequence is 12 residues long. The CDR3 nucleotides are TGTGCCAGCACAGGGGGCTTGTACGAGCAGTACTTC. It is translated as CASTGGLYEQYF.

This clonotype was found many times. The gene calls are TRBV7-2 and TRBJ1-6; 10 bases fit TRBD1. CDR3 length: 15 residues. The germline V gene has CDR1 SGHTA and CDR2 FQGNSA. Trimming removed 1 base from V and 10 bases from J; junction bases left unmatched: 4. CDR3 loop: CASSLVEGQGSPLHF. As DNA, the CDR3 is TGTGCCAGCAGCTTAGTAGAGGGACAGGGGTCACCCCTCCACTTT.

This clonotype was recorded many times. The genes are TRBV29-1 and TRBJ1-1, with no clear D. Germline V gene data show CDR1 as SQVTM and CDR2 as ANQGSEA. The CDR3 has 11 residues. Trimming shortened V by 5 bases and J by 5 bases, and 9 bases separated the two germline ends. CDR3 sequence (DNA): TGCAGCGTTAACAGTCGGACTGAAGCTTTCTTT. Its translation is CSVNSRTEAFF.

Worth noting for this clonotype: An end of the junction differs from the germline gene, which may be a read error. The CDR3 coding sequence is TGCAGCGTTGAAGCGCGCAGGGACAGCAGCTCCTACGAGCAGTGCTTC. It encodes CSVEARRDSSSYEQCF. V gene TRBV29-1 combines with J gene TRBJ2-7; 7 bases line up with TRBD1. This CDR3 region has 16 residues. Germline assignment: CDR1 SQVTM and CDR2 ANQGSEA.

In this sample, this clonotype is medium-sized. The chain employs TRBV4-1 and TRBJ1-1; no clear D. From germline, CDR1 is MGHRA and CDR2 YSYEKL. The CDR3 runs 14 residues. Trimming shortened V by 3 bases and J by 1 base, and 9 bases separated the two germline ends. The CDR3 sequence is CASSHRTENTEAFF. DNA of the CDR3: TGCGCCAGCAGCCACCGGACTGAGAACACTGAAGCTTTCTTT.